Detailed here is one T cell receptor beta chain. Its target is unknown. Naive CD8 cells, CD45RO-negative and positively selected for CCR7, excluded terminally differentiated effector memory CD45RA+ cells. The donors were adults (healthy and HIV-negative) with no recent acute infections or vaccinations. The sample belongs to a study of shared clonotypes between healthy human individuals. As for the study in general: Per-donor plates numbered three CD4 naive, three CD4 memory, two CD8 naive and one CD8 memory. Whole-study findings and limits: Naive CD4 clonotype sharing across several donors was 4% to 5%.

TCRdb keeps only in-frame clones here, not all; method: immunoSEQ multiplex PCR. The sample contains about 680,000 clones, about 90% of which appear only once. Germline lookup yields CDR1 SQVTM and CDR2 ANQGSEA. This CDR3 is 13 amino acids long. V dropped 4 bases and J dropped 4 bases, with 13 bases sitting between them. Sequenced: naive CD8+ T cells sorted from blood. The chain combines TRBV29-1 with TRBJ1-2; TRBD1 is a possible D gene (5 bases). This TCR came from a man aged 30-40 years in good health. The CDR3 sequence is CSVAEDTSYGYTF. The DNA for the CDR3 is TGCAGCGTTGCCGAGGACACCTCCTATGGCTACACCTTC.